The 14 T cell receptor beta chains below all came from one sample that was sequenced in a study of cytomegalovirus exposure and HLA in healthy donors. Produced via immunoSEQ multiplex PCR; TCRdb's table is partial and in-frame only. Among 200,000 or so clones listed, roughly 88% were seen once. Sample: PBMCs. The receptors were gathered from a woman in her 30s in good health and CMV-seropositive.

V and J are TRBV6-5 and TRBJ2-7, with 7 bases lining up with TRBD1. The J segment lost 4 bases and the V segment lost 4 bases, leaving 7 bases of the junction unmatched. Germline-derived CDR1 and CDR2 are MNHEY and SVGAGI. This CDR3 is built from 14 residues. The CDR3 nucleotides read TGTGCCAGCAGTTCGGACAGGACGGAATACGAGCAGTACTTC. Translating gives CASSSDRTEYEQYF.

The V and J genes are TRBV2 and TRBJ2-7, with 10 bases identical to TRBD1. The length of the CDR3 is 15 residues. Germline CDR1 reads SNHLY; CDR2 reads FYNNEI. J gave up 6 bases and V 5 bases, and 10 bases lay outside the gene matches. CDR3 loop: CASSSGQGGLSEQYF. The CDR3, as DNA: TGTGCCAGCAGTTCTGGACAGGGGGGCTTGAGCGAGCAGTACTTC.

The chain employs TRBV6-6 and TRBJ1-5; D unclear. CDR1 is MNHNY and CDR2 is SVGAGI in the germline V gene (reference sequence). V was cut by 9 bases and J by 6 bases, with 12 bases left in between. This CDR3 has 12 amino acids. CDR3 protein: CASGGLAQPQHF. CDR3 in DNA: TGTGCCAGTGGAGGGTTGGCTCAGCCCCAGCATTTT.

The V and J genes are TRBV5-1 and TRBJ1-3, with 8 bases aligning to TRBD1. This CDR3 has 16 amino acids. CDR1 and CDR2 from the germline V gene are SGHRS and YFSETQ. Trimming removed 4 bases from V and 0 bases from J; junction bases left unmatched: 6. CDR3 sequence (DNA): TGCGCCAGCAGCATACAGGGGACAGGCTCTGGAAACACCATATATTTT. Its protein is CASSIQGTGSGNTIYF. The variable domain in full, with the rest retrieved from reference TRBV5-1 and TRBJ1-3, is KAGVTQTPRYLIKTRGQQVTLSCSPISGHRSVSWYQQTPGQGLQFLFEYFSETQRNKGNFPGRFSGRQFSNSRSEMNVSTLELGDSALYLCASSIQGTGSGNTIYFGEGSWLTVV.

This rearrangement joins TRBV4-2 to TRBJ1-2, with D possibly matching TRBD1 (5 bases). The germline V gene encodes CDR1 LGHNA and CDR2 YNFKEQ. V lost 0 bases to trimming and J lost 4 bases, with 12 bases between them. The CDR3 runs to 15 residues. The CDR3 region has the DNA TGTGCCAGCAGCCAAGATCTTGGGACTACCTATGGCTACACCTTC. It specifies CASSQDLGTTYGYTF.

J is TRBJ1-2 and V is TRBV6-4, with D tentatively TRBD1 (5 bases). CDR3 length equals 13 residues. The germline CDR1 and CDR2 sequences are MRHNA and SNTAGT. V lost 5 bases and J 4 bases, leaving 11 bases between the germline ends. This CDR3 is CASSIGVAYGYTF. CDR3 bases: TGTGCCAGCAGTATAGGGGTTGCCTATGGCTACACCTTC.

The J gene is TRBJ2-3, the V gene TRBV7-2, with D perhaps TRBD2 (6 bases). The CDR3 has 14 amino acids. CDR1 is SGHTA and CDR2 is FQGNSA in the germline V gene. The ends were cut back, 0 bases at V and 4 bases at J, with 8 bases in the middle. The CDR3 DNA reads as TGTGCCAGCAGCTTAGCCCGACTAGCAGATACGCAGTATTTT. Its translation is CASSLARLADTQYF.

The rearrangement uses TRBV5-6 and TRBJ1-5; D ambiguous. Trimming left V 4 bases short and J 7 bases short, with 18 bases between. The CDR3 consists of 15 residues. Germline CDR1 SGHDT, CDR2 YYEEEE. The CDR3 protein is CASSPGGHVGQPQHF. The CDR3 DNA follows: TGTGCCAGCAGCCCGGGAGGTCACGTCGGGCAGCCCCAGCATTTT. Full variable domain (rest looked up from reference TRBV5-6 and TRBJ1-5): DAGVTQSPTHLIKTRGQQVTLRCSPKSGHDTVSWYQQALGQGPQFIFQYYEEEERQRGNFPDRFSGHQFPNYSSELNVNALLLGDSALYLCASSPGGHVGQPQHFGDGTRLSIL.

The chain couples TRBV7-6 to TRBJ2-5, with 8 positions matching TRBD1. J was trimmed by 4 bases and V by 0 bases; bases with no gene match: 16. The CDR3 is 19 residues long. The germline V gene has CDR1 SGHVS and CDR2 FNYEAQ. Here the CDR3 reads CASSLAPTRTGTEAETQYF. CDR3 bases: TGTGCCAGCAGCTTAGCCCCCACCCGGACAGGGACGGAGGCAGAGACCCAGTACTTC.

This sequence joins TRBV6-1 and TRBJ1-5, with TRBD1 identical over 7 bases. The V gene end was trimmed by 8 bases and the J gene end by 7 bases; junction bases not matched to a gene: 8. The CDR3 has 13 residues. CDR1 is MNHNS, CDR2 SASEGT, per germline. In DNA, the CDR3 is TGTGCCAGCGAGACAGGGCGCGTACAGCCCCAGCATTTT. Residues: CASETGRVQPQHF.

The CDR3 sequence is CASSPTRGLTYNEQFF. The CDR3 DNA reads as TGTGCCAGCAGCCCTACTAGGGGGCTTACCTACAATGAGCAGTTCTTC. V gene TRBV7-8 combines with J gene TRBJ2-1; TRBD1 matches 7 bases. Losses at the gene ends were 5 bases for V and 2 bases for J; bases not matched to a gene: 9. This CDR3 has 16 amino acids. Germline values: CDR1 SGHVS, CDR2 FQNEAQ.

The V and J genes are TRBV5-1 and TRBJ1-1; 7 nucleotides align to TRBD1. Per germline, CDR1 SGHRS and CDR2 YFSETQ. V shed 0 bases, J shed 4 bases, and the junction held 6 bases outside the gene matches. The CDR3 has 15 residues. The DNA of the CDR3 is TGCGCCAGCAGCTTGGGACAGGGAAATCCCACTGAAGCTTTCTTT. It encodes CASSLGQGNPTEAFF. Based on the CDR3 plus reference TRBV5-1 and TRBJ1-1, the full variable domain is KAGVTQTPRYLIKTRGQQVTLSCSPISGHRSVSWYQQTPGQGLQFLFEYFSETQRNKGNFPGRFSGRQFSNSRSEMNVSTLELGDSALYLCASSLGQGNPTEAFFGQGTRLTVV.

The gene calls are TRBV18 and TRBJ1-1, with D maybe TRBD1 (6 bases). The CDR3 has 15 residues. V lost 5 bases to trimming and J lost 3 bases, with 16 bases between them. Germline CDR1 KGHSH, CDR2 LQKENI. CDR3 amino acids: CASSTTGIMDTEAFF. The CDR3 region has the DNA TGTGCCAGCTCAACTACAGGGATTATGGACACTGAAGCTTTCTTT. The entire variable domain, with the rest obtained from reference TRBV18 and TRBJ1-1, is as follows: NAGVMQNPRHLVRRRGQEARLRCSPMKGHSHVYWYRQLPEEGLKFMVYLQKENIIDESGMPKERFSAEFPKEGPSILRIQQVVRGDSAAYFCASSTTGIMDTEAFFGQGTRLTVV.

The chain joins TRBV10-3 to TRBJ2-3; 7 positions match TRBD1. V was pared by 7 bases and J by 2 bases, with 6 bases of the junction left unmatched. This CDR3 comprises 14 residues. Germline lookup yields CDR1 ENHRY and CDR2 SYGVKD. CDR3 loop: CAITPGTVTDTQYF. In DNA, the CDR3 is TGTGCCATCACTCCTGGGACAGTCACAGATACGCAGTATTTT.